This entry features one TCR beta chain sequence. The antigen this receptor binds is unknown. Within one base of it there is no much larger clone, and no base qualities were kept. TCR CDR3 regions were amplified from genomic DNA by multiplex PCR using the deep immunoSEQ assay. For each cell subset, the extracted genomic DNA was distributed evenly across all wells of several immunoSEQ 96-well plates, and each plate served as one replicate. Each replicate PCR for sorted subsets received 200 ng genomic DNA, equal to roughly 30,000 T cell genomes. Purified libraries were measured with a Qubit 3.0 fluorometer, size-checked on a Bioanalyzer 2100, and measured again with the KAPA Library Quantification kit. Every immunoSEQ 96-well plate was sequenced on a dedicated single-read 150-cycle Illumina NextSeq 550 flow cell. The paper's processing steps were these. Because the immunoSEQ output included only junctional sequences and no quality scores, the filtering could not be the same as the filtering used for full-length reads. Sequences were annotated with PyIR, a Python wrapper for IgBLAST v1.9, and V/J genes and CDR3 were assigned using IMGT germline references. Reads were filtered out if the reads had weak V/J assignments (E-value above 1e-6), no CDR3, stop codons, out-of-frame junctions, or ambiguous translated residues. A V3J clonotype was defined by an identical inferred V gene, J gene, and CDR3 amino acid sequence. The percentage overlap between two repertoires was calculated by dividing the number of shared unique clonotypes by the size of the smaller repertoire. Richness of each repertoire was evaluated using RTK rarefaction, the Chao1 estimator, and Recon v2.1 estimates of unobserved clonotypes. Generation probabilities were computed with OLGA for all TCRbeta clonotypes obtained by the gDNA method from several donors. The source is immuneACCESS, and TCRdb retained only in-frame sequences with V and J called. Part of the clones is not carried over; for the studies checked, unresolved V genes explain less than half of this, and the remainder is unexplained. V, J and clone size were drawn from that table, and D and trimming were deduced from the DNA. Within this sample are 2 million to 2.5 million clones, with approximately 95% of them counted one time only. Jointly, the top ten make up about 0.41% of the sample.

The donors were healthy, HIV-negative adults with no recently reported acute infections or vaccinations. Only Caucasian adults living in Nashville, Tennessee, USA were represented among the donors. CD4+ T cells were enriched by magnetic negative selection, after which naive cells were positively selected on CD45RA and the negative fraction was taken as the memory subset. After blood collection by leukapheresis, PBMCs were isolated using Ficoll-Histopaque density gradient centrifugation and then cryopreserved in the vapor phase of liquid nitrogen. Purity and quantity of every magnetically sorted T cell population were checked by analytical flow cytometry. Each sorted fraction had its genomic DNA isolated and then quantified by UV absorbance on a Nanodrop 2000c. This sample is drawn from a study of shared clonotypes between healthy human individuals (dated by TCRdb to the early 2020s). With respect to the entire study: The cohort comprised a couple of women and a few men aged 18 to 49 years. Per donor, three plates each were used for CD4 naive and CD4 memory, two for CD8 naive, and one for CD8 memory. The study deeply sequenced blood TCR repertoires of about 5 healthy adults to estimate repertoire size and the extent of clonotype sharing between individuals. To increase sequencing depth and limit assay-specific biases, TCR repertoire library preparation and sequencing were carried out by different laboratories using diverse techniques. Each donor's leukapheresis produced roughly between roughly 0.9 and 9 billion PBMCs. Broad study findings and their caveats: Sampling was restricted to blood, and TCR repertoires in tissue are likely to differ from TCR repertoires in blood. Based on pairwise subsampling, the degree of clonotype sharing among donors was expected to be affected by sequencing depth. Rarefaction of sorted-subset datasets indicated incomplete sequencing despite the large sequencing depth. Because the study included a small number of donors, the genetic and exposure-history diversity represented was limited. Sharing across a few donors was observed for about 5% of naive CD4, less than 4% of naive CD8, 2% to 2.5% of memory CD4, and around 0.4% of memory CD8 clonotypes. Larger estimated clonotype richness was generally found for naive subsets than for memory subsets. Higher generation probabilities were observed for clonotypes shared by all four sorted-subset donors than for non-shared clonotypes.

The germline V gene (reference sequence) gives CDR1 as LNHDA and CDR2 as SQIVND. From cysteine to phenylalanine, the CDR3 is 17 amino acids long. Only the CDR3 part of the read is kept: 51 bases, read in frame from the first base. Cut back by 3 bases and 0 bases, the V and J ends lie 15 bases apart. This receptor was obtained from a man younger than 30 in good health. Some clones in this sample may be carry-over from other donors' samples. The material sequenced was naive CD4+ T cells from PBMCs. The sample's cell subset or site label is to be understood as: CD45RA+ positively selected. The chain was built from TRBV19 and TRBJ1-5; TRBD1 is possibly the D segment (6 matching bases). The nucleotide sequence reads TGTGCCAGTAGTATTCTTGGGGGGCCCGTTAGCAATCAGCCCCAGCATTTT. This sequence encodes CASSILGGPVSNQPQHF.